Following are 20 T cell receptor beta chains from one sample sequenced in a study of shared clonotypes between healthy human individuals. Profiling relied on immunoSEQ multiplex PCR, and the TCRdb table lists in-frame clones only, not all of them. The sample yields about 990,000 clones, 78% seen once. Input material: memory CD4+ T cells from PBMCs. Subset specified: CD45RA-negative fraction. Every receptor here comes from a young man in good health. Some clones in this sample may be carry-over from other donors' samples.

With respect to this clone: This may arise from a read error, as a much more abundant clone is one base away. This specimen includes other DNA sequences encoding the same CDR3. V and J are TRBV29-1 and TRBJ2-3; D might be TRBD1 or TRBD2, each matching 5 bases. The germline V gene encodes CDR1 SQVTM and CDR2 ANQGSEA. The CDR3 contains 14 residues. DNA of the CDR3: TGCAGCGTTCTGACAGTCGCTAGCACAGATACGCAGTACTTT. Translated, it gives CSVLTVASTDTQYF.

The J gene is TRBJ1-5, the V gene TRBV21-1. TRBV21-1 is marked as a pseudogene. The CDR3 totals 12 residues. The CDR3 sequence: CASTPAGQPQHF. The CDR3 nucleotides are TGTGCCAGCACCCCGGCCGGTCAGCCCCAGCATTTT.

This clone appeared once. The junction shows a germline mismatch at one end, possibly a read error. This chain links TRBV2 with TRBJ2-3, with TRBD1 matching 7 bases. CDR3 length: 17 amino acids. Germline loops: CDR1 SNHLY, CDR2 FYNNEI. CDR3 DNA sequence: TGTGCCAGCAGTGGTCCCACTGACAGGGCTCACACAGGTACGCAGTATTTT. It is translated as CASSGPTDRAHTGTQYF.

As regards this clone: Possible read error: a much larger clone is one base away. The chain employs TRBV14 and TRBJ1-2, with 7 bases matching TRBD1. CDR1 and CDR2 from the germline V gene are SGHDN and FVKESK. The CDR3 spans 12 residues. This CDR3 is CASSRQGYGYAF. CDR3 nucleotides: TGTGCCAGCAGCCGACAGGGCTATGGCTACGCCTTC.

This clone is a singleton in its sample. The chain employs TRBV28 and TRBJ2-2; tentative D call: TRBD2 (6 bases). In germline, CDR1 is MDHEN, CDR2 SYDVKM. The V end was cut by 3 bases, the J end by 4 bases, with 9 bases between. This CDR3 region has 14 residues. The CDR3 sequence: CASSFIGGTGELFF. The CDR3 region has the DNA TGTGCCAGCAGTTTTATCGGGGGCACCGGGGAGCTGTTTTTT.

V usage is TRBV6-5 and J usage is TRBJ1-1; tentatively, D is TRBD1 (6 bases). V lost 4 bases to trimming and J lost 1 base, with 10 bases between them. This CDR3 contains 14 residues. Germline assignment: CDR1 MNHEY and CDR2 SVGAGI. CDR3 bases: TGTGCCAGCAGTTCTCAACAGGGGAACACTGAAGCTTTCTTT. Amino acids: CASSSQQGNTEAFF.

This clone was observed a single time. The chain employs TRBV2 and TRBJ1-6; maybe TRBD1 (5 bases). CDR3 length equals 12 residues. Germline-derived CDR1 and CDR2 are SNHLY and FYNNEI. Trimming pared 5 bases from V and 14 bases from J, leaving 13 bases between. The CDR3 protein is CASSTGRSALHF. CDR3 coding DNA: TGTGCCAGCAGTACAGGACGTTCGGCCCTCCACTTT.

Only one count was recorded for this clone. The chain combines TRBV7-2 with TRBJ1-2; 9 bases agree with TRBD1. Germline V gene lookup returns CDR1 SGHTA and CDR2 FQGNSA. The J segment lost 4 bases and the V segment lost 5 bases, leaving 5 bases of the junction unmatched. CDR3 length: 14 amino acids. CDR3 protein: CASSTGTGTYGYTF. In nucleotides, the CDR3 is TGTGCCAGCAGCACCGGGACAGGGACCTATGGCTACACCTTC.

There are a few counts of this clone. The V call is TRBV9, the J call TRBJ2-1; 11 positions agree with TRBD2. The V segment lost 4 bases and the J segment 8 bases; nucleotides outside the gene matches: 11. Germline CDR1 SGDLS, CDR2 YYNGEE. This CDR3 spans 16 amino acids. The CDR3 DNA sequence: TGTGCCAGCAGCCCCCAGACTAGCGGGATTTTCGATGAGCAGTTCTTC. It yields the protein CASSPQTSGIFDEQFF.

DNA for the CDR3: TGTGCCAGCTCACCAGTGTTCCCTGGGGAAGCTTTCTTT. Amino acid sequence: CASSPVFPGEAFF. The chain carries TRBV6-1 and TRBJ1-1; D is unresolved. V lost 8 bases and J 8 bases, leaving 18 bases between the germline ends. The CDR3 loop spans 13 amino acids. Germline assignment: CDR1 MNHNS and CDR2 SASEGT.

In its sample, this clone was seen many times. J is TRBJ1-2 and V is TRBV18; 9 bases are shared with TRBD1. With V trimmed by 2 bases and J by 4 bases, 8 bases remained unmatched. Germline CDR1 KGHSH, CDR2 LQKENI. This CDR3 region has 16 residues. DNA for the CDR3: TGTGCCAGCTCACCAACCGATCCGGGACAGGGCTATGGCTACACCTTC. Translation: CASSPTDPGQGYGYTF. The entire variable domain, with the rest obtained from reference TRBV18 and TRBJ1-2, is as follows: NAGVMQNPRHLVRRRGQEARLRCSPMKGHSHVYWYRQLPEEGLKFMVYLQKENIIDESGMPKERFSAEFPKEGPSILRIQQVVRGDSAAYFCASSPTDPGQGYGYTFGSGTRLTVV.

Only one count was recorded for this clone. The chain combines TRBV19 with TRBJ1-2; 7 nucleotides line up with TRBD1. V shed 6 bases and J 8 bases; nucleotides not matched to a gene: 9. The CDR3 is 13 amino acids. Germline assignment: CDR1 LNHDA and CDR2 SQIVND (reference sequence). CDR3 sequence reads: CASRAQGVAGYTF. As DNA, the CDR3 is TGTGCCAGTAGGGCGCAGGGGGTAGCGGGCTACACCTTC.

The CDR3 here is CASSSAGGASSYEQYF. The CDR3 nucleotides are TGTGCCAGCTCAAGCGCAGGGGGCGCAAGCTCCTACGAGCAGTACTTC. The chain couples TRBV18 to TRBJ2-7; 8 nucleotides agree with TRBD1. Germline V CDR1 and CDR2: KGHSH, LQKENI. The junction had 9 bases not matched to a gene; V was cut back by 5 bases and J by 0 bases. The CDR3 spans 16 residues.

The chain carries TRBV2 and TRBJ2-1, with 11 nucleotides matching TRBD2. The CDR3 has 15 amino acids. Germline V gene sequence: CDR1 SNHLY, CDR2 FYNNEI. V trimming: 3 bases; J trimming: 8 bases; junction bases outside the gene matches: 6. This chain's CDR3 is CASSEVSGRAHEQFF. In nucleotides, the CDR3 is TGTGCCAGCAGTGAGGTTAGCGGGAGGGCTCATGAGCAGTTCTTC.

This clone was seen a handful of times. This chain uses TRBV9 with TRBJ2-1; 7 bases align to TRBD2. Per the germline V gene, CDR1 is SGDLS and CDR2 is YYNGEE. Trimming removed 0 bases from V and 6 bases from J; junction bases left unmatched: 3. This CDR3 is built from 14 residues. CDR3 coding DNA: TGTGCCAGCAGCGTAGGCGGGAGAGGCAATGAGCAGTTCTTC. Translating gives CASSVGGRGNEQFF.

The chain employs TRBV18 and TRBJ2-1; maybe TRBD2 (6 bases). V lost 3 bases, J lost 0 bases, and 12 bases lay in between. The germline V gene has CDR1 KGHSH and CDR2 LQKENI. The CDR3 sequence is 16 residues long. CDR3 protein: CASSPSGSSSYNEQFF. The CDR3, as DNA: TGTGCCAGCTCACCGAGCGGGTCGAGCTCCTACAATGAGCAGTTCTTC.

The CDR3 region has the DNA TGCGCCAGCAGCCTCGGACAGACGTATACCTACGAGCAGTACTTC. Protein sequence: CASSLGQTYTYEQYF. The gene calls are TRBV5-1 and TRBJ2-7; tentative D call: TRBD1 (6 bases). Germline V gene data show CDR1 as SGHRS and CDR2 as YFSETQ. Trimming pared 4 bases from V and 2 bases from J, leaving 16 bases between. This CDR3 contains 15 residues. The variable domain in full, with the rest retrieved from reference TRBV5-1 and TRBJ2-7, is KAGVTQTPRYLIKTRGQQVTLSCSPISGHRSVSWYQQTPGQGLQFLFEYFSETQRNKGNFPGRFSGRQFSNSRSEMNVSTLELGDSALYLCASSLGQTYTYEQYFGPGTRLTVT.

The chain links TRBV7-2 to TRBJ2-1; D not certain. CDR3 length equals 15 residues. V lost 0 bases and J lost 0, with 6 bases in between. Germline loops: CDR1 SGHTA, CDR2 FQGNSA. The CDR3 protein is CASSLAYSSYNEQFF. CDR3 in DNA: TGTGCCAGCAGCTTAGCTTACAGCTCCTACAATGAGCAGTTCTTC. Full variable domain (rest looked up from reference TRBV7-2 and TRBJ2-1): GAGVSQSPSNKVTEKGKDVELRCDPISGHTALYWYRQSLGQGLEFLIYFQGNSAPDKSGLPSDRFSAERTGGSVSTLTIQRTQQEDSAVYLCASSLAYSSYNEQFFGPGTRLTVL.

This clone has only a few counts. This chain uses TRBV28 with TRBJ1-5; the D is unclear. V lost 6 bases and J 7 bases, leaving 19 bases between the germline ends. The CDR3 is 15 amino acids. Germline assignment: CDR1 MDHEN and CDR2 SYDVKM. The chain's CDR3 is CASSPAGRLGQPQHF. The CDR3 DNA reads as TGTGCCAGCAGCCCGGCGGGTAGATTGGGACAGCCCCAGCATTTT.

The chain recombines TRBV11-2 with TRBJ2-7; D remains unclear. The V end was cut by 3 bases, the J end by 2 bases, with 11 bases between. The CDR3 covers 14 residues. Germline values: CDR1 SGHAT, CDR2 FQNNGV. The CDR3 DNA reads TGTGCCAGCAGCTTTTTCCCCGGTACCTACGAGCAGTACTTC. It encodes CASSFFPGTYEQYF.